Each of the 29 T cell receptor beta chains below was sequenced from the same sample in a study of T cell repertoires in cytomegalovirus infection. The antigens of these receptors remain unknown. TCRdb independently ran MiXCR on the reads; one entry per CDR3 protein. The table records about 480,000 distinct CDR3 sequences, around 35% of them present only once. Here the sequenced sample was cultured PBMCs, taken from culture after CMV antigen stimulation. These receptors originate from a human donor in good health (CMV status not recorded). Some clones in this sample may be carry-over from other donors' samples.

V and J are TRBV5-1 and TRBJ2-7, with TRBD2 identical over 14 bases. The ends lost 6 bases at V and 7 bases at J; junction bases unmatched: 15. This CDR3 is built from 17 residues. Germline V gene lookup returns CDR1 SGHRS and CDR2 YFSETQ. The DNA for the CDR3 is TGCGCCAGCACGACAACGGGACTAGCGGGAGAGAACCTGGAGCAGTACTTC. Protein: CASTTTGLAGENLEQYF.

The chain couples TRBV20-1 to TRBJ2-2, with 7 nucleotides matching TRBD1. J was trimmed by 8 bases and V by 2 bases; bases with no gene match: 8. CDR1 is DFQATT, CDR2 SNEGSKA, per germline (reference sequence). The CDR3 length is 14 residues. CDR3 in amino acids: CSARFKGAAGELFF. The CDR3 coding sequence is TGCAGTGCTAGATTTAAGGGGGCAGCAGGGGAGCTGTTTTTT.

Comment on this clonotype: No conserved phenylalanine or tryptophan is present at the end of the CDR3, so a read error is the likely explanation. The chain carries TRBV7-2 and TRBJ2-1; TRBD2 might be the D (6 bases). CDR1 SGHTA and CDR2 FQGNSA come from the germline V gene. V lost 1 base, J lost 5 bases, and 9 bases lay in between. This CDR3 is 14 amino acids long. The CDR3 sequence is CASSLVTGDNEQFS. The CDR3 nucleotides read TGTGCCAGCAGCTTAGTCACGGGGGACAATGAGCAGTTCTCC.

This clonotype was counted between two and nine times. The chain employs TRBV28 and TRBJ1-3; D is unresolved. Germline CDR1 reads MDHEN; CDR2 reads SYDVKM. V lost 2 bases, J lost 0 bases, and 14 bases lay in between. The CDR3 contains 17 residues. In DNA, the CDR3 is TGTGCCAGCAGTTTACCTGGACGCAAGACCTCTGGAAACACCATATATTTT. This translates into CASSLPGRKTSGNTIYF.

The rearrangement uses TRBV19 and TRBJ1-2; perhaps TRBD1 as D (6 bases). The CDR3 contains 14 residues. The V end lost 11 bases, the J end lost 3 bases, and 19 bases lay between the germline ends. CDR1 and CDR2 from the germline V gene are LNHDA and SQIVND (reference sequence). This CDR3 reads CASTPGRGDYGYTF. The CDR3 region has the DNA TGTGCCTCCACTCCTGGTAGGGGGGACTATGGCTACACCTTC.

The CDR3 sequence is CASSQDVVSGANVLTF. DNA for the CDR3: TGCGCCAGCAGCCAAGACGTGGTTTCTGGGGCCAACGTCCTGACTTTC. The V call is TRBV4-3, the J call TRBJ2-6; no clear D. Looked up from germline, CDR1 is LGHNA and CDR2 is YSLEER. CDR3 length: 16 residues. Trimming cost V 0 bases and J 1 base, with 7 bases left between them.

This clonotype was seen only a few times. The V call is TRBV24-1, the J call TRBJ1-1, with TRBD1 matching over 8 bases. With 7 bases clipped from V and 4 bases from J, the junction kept 4 bases outside the gene matches. Germline V gene data show CDR1 as KGHDR and CDR2 as SFDVKD. The CDR3 covers 13 residues. As DNA, the CDR3 is TGTGCCACCAGGCGGACAGGGACCACTGAAGCTTTCTTT. This gives the protein CATRRTGTTEAFF.

V and J are TRBV27 and TRBJ2-1; D unclear. V lost 6 bases and J 0 bases, leaving 9 bases between the germline ends. This CDR3 is 14 amino acids long. Germline V CDR1 and CDR2: MNHEY, SMNVEV (reference sequence). CDR3 bases: TGTGCCAGCAGCGAGAAGAGCTCCTACAATGAGCAGTTCTTC. Translating gives CASSEKSSYNEQFF.

The chain links TRBV27 to TRBJ1-1; D not certain. The CDR3 loop spans 15 amino acids. Germline CDR1 and CDR2: MNHEY and SMNVEV (reference sequence). Deletions cut 0 bases from V and 0 bases from J, with 8 bases between. CDR3 region: CASSLSYGLNTEAFF. The CDR3 nucleotides read TGTGCCAGCAGTTTATCGTACGGGTTGAACACTGAAGCTTTCTTT.

In this sample, this clonotype turned up a few times. The chain joins TRBV24-1 to TRBJ2-3; the D gene is possibly TRBD2 (5 bases). The germline V and J ends were trimmed by 4 bases and 3 bases, with 16 bases remaining between them. CDR3 length: 16 residues. Germline assignment: CDR1 KGHDR and CDR2 SFDVKD. DNA for the CDR3: TGTGCCACCAGTGACCCCATAGCGAGCCCAACAGATACGCAGTATTTT. Its translation: CATSDPIASPTDTQYF.

In this sample, this clonotype turned up a few times. The chain employs TRBV7-6 and TRBJ1-3, with D unclear. Deletions cut 4 bases from V and 3 bases from J, with 7 bases between. CDR1 and CDR2 from the germline V gene are SGHVS and FNYEAQ. CDR3 length: 13 residues. This CDR3 is CASSSHFGNTIYF. CDR3 bases: TGTGCCAGCAGCTCCCATTTTGGAAACACCATATATTTT.

The table lists this clonotype with a few counts. The rearrangement links TRBV10-3 to TRBJ2-1, with D possibly being TRBD2 (5 bases). Germline loops: CDR1 ENHRY, CDR2 SYGVKD. The CDR3 is 12 amino acids. Deletions cut 2 bases from V and 10 bases from J, with 9 bases between. CDR3 sequence reads: CAISERLAEQFF. CDR3 bases: TGTGCCATCAGTGAGCGTCTAGCCGAGCAGTTCTTC.

The chain links TRBV5-1 to TRBJ1-2, with TRBD1 matching over 7 bases. The CDR3 extends over 14 amino acids. V dropped 4 bases and J dropped 6; count of bases not matched to a gene: 9. CDR1 SGHRS and CDR2 YFSETQ come from the germline V gene. CDR3 sequence: CASSPGQVYHGYTF. CDR3 DNA: TGCGCCAGCAGCCCCGGACAGGTTTATCATGGCTACACCTTC.

This clonotype was seen a handful of times. This chain links TRBV4-1 with TRBJ1-1; D is possibly TRBD1 (5 bases). Germline V gene data show CDR1 as MGHRA and CDR2 as YSYEKL. The CDR3 runs to 15 residues. The V end lost 4 bases, the J end lost 3 bases, and 15 bases lay between the germline ends. The CDR3, as DNA: TGCGCCAGCAGCCTAAGCGGTGGGGGGGACACTGAAGCTTTCTTT. As protein: CASSLSGGGDTEAFF.

This chain uses TRBV30 with TRBJ2-2, with D maybe TRBD1 (6 bases). The length of the CDR3 is 13 residues. V was pared by 3 bases and J by 4 bases, with 9 bases between. Germline V gene lookup returns CDR1 GTSNPN and CDR2 SVGIG (reference sequence). This CDR3 reads CAWSPGVTGELFF. The CDR3 nucleotides read TGTGCCTGGAGCCCAGGGGTCACCGGGGAGCTGTTTTTT.

Written as DNA, the CDR3 is TGTGCCAGCAGCCGGGACCCAAATCGGAATGAGCAGTTCTTC. Protein product: CASSRDPNRNEQFF. The chain has TRBV6-4 and TRBJ2-1, with D perhaps matching TRBD1 or TRBD2 (5 bases each). Germline CDR1 MRHNA, CDR2 SNTAGT. Trimming removed 6 bases at V and 7 bases at J, with 16 bases between. The CDR3 sequence is 14 residues long.

The chain joins TRBV7-8 to TRBJ2-3; 8 bases are shared with TRBD2. V dropped 3 bases and J dropped 4; count of bases not matched to a gene: 3. The CDR3 spans 14 residues. Germline lookup yields CDR1 SGHVS and CDR2 FQNEAQ. CDR3 coding DNA: TGTGCCAGCAGCTTCCGGGAGGGATCAGATACGCAGTATTTT. As protein: CASSFREGSDTQYF.

This clonotype showed up just a few times. J is TRBJ2-1 and V is TRBV6-5, with 11 bases aligning to TRBD2. Germline CDR1 is MNHEY and CDR2 is SVGAGI. Trimming removed 0 bases from V and 4 bases from J; junction bases left unmatched: 2. The CDR3 totals 16 residues. CDR3 bases: TGTGCCAGCAGTTACTCGGGACTAGCGGATTACAATGAGCAGTTCTTC. Its translation is CASSYSGLADYNEQFF.

In its sample, this clonotype was seen a few times. The chain has TRBV7-2 and TRBJ2-3; maybe TRBD2 (6 bases). The CDR3 runs 15 residues. Germline assignment: CDR1 SGHTA and CDR2 FQGNSA. V gave up 5 bases and J gave up 2 bases, with 14 bases separating them. In nucleotides, the CDR3 is TGTGCCAGCAGCACCTTAGCGGCAAACACAGATACGCAGTATTTT. The encoded protein is CASSTLAANTDTQYF.

V usage is TRBV19 and J usage is TRBJ1-5; D possibly corresponds to TRBD1 (6 bases). V lost 7 bases to trimming and J lost 0 bases, with 10 bases between them. This CDR3 is 14 amino acids long. Germline V gene data show CDR1 as LNHDA and CDR2 as SQIVND (reference sequence). CDR3 in DNA: TGTGCCAGTATCGGACAGAATAGCAATCAGCCCCAGCATTTT. It is translated as CASIGQNSNQPQHF.

This chain connects TRBV27 to TRBJ1-6; tentatively, D is TRBD1 (6 bases). CDR3 length: 15 amino acids. The V gene's germline CDR1 is MNHEY and CDR2 SMNVEV (reference sequence). V was pared by 6 bases and J by 2 bases, with 11 bases between. Written as DNA, the CDR3 is TGTGCCAGCAGAATACAGGGTACCTATAATTCACCCCTCCACTTT. Amino acid sequence: CASRIQGTYNSPLHF.

J is TRBJ2-3 and V is TRBV27; 7 nucleotides align to TRBD1. This CDR3 contains 16 residues. V was pared by 4 bases and J by 3 bases, with 10 bases of the junction left unmatched. Germline CDR1 and CDR2: MNHEY and SMNVEV (reference sequence). CDR3 sequence: CASSSRQAGGTDTQYF. CDR3 bases: TGTGCCAGCAGTTCCCGCCAGGCAGGGGGTACAGATACGCAGTATTTT.

The rearrangement joins TRBV7-6 to TRBJ2-6; D is ambiguous. V was clipped by 3 bases and J by 0 bases, with 6 bases between them. There are 15 residues in the CDR3. Germline CDR1 and CDR2: SGHVS and FNYEAQ. The CDR3 sequence: CASSLGYSGANVLTF. The DNA for the CDR3 is TGTGCCAGCAGCTTGGGATACTCTGGGGCCAACGTCCTGACTTTC.

A few counts support this clonotype. The chain combines TRBV2 with TRBJ2-1; D call uncertain. Germline V gene lookup returns CDR1 SNHLY and CDR2 FYNNEI. The CDR3 spans 14 residues. The V end lost 7 bases, the J end lost 1 base, and 11 bases lay between the germline ends. CDR3 bases: TGTGCCAGCAACCCCACTGCGTCCTACAATGAGCAGTTCTTC. Its protein product is CASNPTASYNEQFF. The complete variable domain, with remaining parts taken from reference TRBV2 and TRBJ2-1, reads EPEVTQTPSHQVTQMGQEVILRCVPISNHLYFYWYRQILGQKVEFLVSFYNNEISEKSEIFDDQFSVERPDGSNFTLKIRSTKLEDSAMYFCASNPTASYNEQFFGPGTRLTVL.

The J gene is TRBJ2-2, the V gene TRBV5-1; TRBD1 matches 7 bases. The V and J ends lost 4 bases and 0 bases, in that order; junction bases with no gene match: 9. The CDR3 runs to 17 residues. The germline V gene encodes CDR1 SGHRS and CDR2 YFSETQ. CDR3 DNA: TGCGCCAGCAGCAGATCGGGACAGTCGACGAACACCGGGGAGCTGTTTTTT. Amino acid sequence: CASSRSGQSTNTGELFF.

The V and J genes are TRBV19 and TRBJ1-1, with D hard to call. Germline V gives CDR1 LNHDA, CDR2 SQIVND (reference sequence). The CDR3 has 18 residues. DNA of the CDR3: TGTGCTACCAGACTCAAAGGGCAACCCACGTATTCTTCGGCTGAAGCTTTCTTT. Amino acids: CATRLKGQPTYSSAEAFF. Combining the CDR3 with reference TRBV19 and TRBJ1-1 gives the whole variable domain DGGITQSPKYLFRKEGQNVTLSCEQNLNHDAMYWYRQDPGQGLRLIYYSQIVNDFQKGDIAEGYSVSREKKESFPLTVTSAQKNPTAFYLCATRLKGQPTYSSAEAFFGQGTRLTVV.

This clonotype was observed a handful of times. The V and J genes are TRBV7-8 and TRBJ1-1; 7 positions match TRBD1. Unmatched junction bases numbered 8, after V lost 2 bases and J lost 5 bases. The germline V gene encodes CDR1 SGHVS and CDR2 FQNEAQ. The CDR3 consists of 15 residues. CDR3 loop: CASSLIRGENTEAFF. The DNA of the CDR3 is TGTGCCAGCAGCTTAATCAGGGGGGAAAATACTGAAGCTTTCTTT.

V and J are TRBV6-5 and TRBJ2-3; 12 nucleotides agree with TRBD2. Per the germline V gene, CDR1 is MNHEY and CDR2 is SVGAGI. V shed 4 bases, J shed 2 bases, and the junction held 4 bases outside the gene matches. The CDR3 is 16 residues long. The CDR3: CASSSLAGGVTDTQYF. CDR3 nucleotide sequence: TGTGCCAGCAGTTCACTAGCGGGAGGTGTCACAGATACGCAGTATTTT.

This clonotype was counted only a few times. The J gene is TRBJ2-7, the V gene TRBV7-8; TRBD1 matches 8 bases. The length of the CDR3 is 13 residues. The V and J ends lost 4 bases and 7 bases, in that order; junction bases with no gene match: 6. In germline, CDR1 is SGHVS, CDR2 FQNEAQ. CDR3 protein: CASSWRDRREQYV. The CDR3 coding sequence is TGTGCCAGCAGCTGGAGGGACAGGCGGGAGCAGTACGTC.